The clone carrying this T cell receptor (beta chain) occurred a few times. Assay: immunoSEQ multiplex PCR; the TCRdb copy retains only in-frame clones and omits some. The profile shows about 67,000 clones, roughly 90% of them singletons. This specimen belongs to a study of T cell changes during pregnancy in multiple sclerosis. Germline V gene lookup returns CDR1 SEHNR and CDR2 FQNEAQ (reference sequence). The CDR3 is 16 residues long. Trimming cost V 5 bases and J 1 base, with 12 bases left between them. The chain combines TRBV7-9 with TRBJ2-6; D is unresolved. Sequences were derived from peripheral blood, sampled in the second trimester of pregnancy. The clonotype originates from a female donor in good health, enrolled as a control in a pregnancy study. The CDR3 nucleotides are TGTGCCAGCAGCCAAGATTCCGGGTCTGGGGCCAACGTCCTGACTTTC. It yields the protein CASSQDSGSGANVLTF.